This TCR beta chain appears in the sequencing data of a study of blood T cell repertoires in COVID-19. About the study: COVID-19 samples, acute and convalescent, were from the United States, Italy and Spain.

In the original processing: How many nucleated cells were present was estimated from reference gene primer amplification. The protocol was immunoSEQ multiplex PCR, while the TCRdb copy is restricted to in-frame clones and leaves out a portion. D and trimming come from the DNA, and the V and J calls and clone size come from that table. The sample lists about 260,000 clones, 75% to 95% occurring once. Enrollment of patients from Seattle took place during active infection, with longitudinal follow-up. Looked up from germline, CDR1 is SGHVS and CDR2 is FNYEAQ. This CDR3 has 15 amino acids. The junction had 5 bases not matched to a gene; V was cut back by 1 base and J by 9 bases.

The sequenced material came from peripheral blood. This sequence joins TRBV7-6 and TRBJ2-1, with 11 bases that match TRBD2. This TCR was recovered from a person between 18 and 30 years old with COVID-19, enrolled during active disease. The CDR3 sequence is CASSLGTSGSTEQFF. CDR3 DNA: TGTGCCAGCAGCTTAGGCACTAGCGGGAGCACTGAGCAGTTCTTC. Drawing the rest from reference TRBV7-6 and TRBJ2-1, the complete variable domain is GAGVSQSPRYKVTKRGQDVALRCDPISGHVSLYWYRQALGQGPEFLTYFNYEAQQDKSGLPNDRFSAERPEGSISTLTIQRTEQRDSAMYRCASSLGTSGSTEQFFGPGTRLTVL.